The T cell receptor beta chain under discussion was sequenced for a study of T-cell memory formation after mild COVID-19. TCRdb itself ran the 5' RACE reads through MiXCR, one entry per CDR3 protein. The sample consists of approximately 50,000 distinct CDR3 sequences, 10% to 15% of them appearing once. The germline gives CDR1 SGHRS, CDR2 YFSETQ. The ends lost 4 bases at V and 2 bases at J; junction bases unmatched: 3. The CDR3 has 15 amino acids. This clonotype was counted only a few times. This chain connects TRBV5-1 to TRBJ2-6, with 7 bases aligning to TRBD1. The source is a man between 18 and 29 years old who had mild COVID-19 (a few samples of this study predate the infection). Cell type and time point are not known. Source material: PBMCs or a T cell subset sorted from them (not recorded which). The CDR3 sequence: CASSRDRAGANVLTF. CDR3 nucleotide sequence: TGCGCCAGCAGCCGTGACAGGGCTGGGGCCAACGTCCTGACTTTC.